The present T cell receptor beta chain was sequenced within a study of OX40 agonist ivuxolimab in advanced cancers. Study-level background: The costimulatory receptor OX40 (CD134) was targeted by ivuxolimab, a fully human IgG2 agonistic monoclonal antibody. Intravenous ivuxolimab was administered to patients every 2 weeks at six dose levels: 0.01, 0.1, 0.3, 1.5, 3 and 10 mg/kg. Of the approximately 50 dose-escalation patients, hepatocellular carcinoma was present in roughly 19, melanoma in approximately 15, renal cell carcinoma in 9 and head and neck cancer in 9. In the dose-escalation cohort, nearly 85% of patients were male, and the mean age was approximately 60 years with a range of roughly 23 to 79. Patients were allowed to have had prior anti-PD-1, anti-PD-L1 or anti-CTLA-4 therapy, and roughly two fifths of the dose-escalation patients had been treated with checkpoint inhibitors. Partial responses occurred in three dose-escalation patients, of whom one had hepatocellular carcinoma and two had cutaneous melanoma. Peripheral TCRbeta sequencing aimed to test whether ivuxolimab altered TCR sequence diversity and caused clonal T-cell expansion. The paper describes the monotherapy dose-escalation part (N of about 50 patients) of the phase I trial of ivuxolimab. Findings and caveats that apply to the study as a whole: At doses of 0.1 to 3.0 mg/kg, clonal expansion of both CD4+ and CD8+ T cells in blood was seen between baseline and week 6. Low levels of normalized T-cell clonal expansion were also seen in some patients who did not respond. The antigen specificity of the clonally expanded peripheral T cells was not determined. After ivuxolimab, CD8+ T cells had more expanded clones than CD4+ T cells on average. In the 0.1-3.0 mg/kg groups, partial responders had among the lowest normalized peripheral clonal expansion, particularly in CD8+ T cells.

The trial excluded patients who had a history of autoimmune disease or who were on systemic immunosuppression. In every dose cohort, peripheral blood was drawn for TCR sequencing at baseline, cycle 4 day 1, and cycle 7 day 1. Samples came from an open-label, multicenter, first-in-human phase I dose-escalation trial of ivuxolimab. Adults with locally advanced or metastatic melanoma, renal cell, hepatocellular, or head and neck squamous cell carcinoma were enrolled in the trial. Before TCR sequencing, CD4+ T cells and CD8+ T cells from peripheral blood were sorted into separate populations. The germline V gene gives CDR1 as SGDLS and CDR2 as YYNGEE. Taken from cysteine to phenylalanine, the CDR3 has 15 residues. Just the 45-base CDR3 DNA is kept, in frame starting at base 1. Clipping removes 3 bases from V and 1 base from J, with 7 as the unmatched junction base count. This clone was picked up one time. Its antigen target is currently unknown. No base qualities exist here, and no much larger clone lies one base off it.

Genomic DNA was isolated from the sorted cells so that the TCRbeta CDR3 region could be sequenced. TCRbeta CDR3 regions were sequenced using the immunoSEQ Assay. The table comes from immuneACCESS by way of TCRdb, which keeps in-frame sequences with V and J called. Part of the clones is missing from these tables; in studies checked, under half for an unresolved V gene and the rest for unknown reasons. The sample table contains approximately 43,000 clones; only one count was recorded for around 90% of them. Around 0.6% of the sample is in the top ten clones. The rearrangement combines TRBV9 with TRBJ2-7, and 7 bases in between align with TRBD1. Sequencing was performed on CD4+ or CD8+ T cells sorted from blood, taken in a trial of the OX40 agonist ivuxolimab. The sequence was obtained from an adult with an advanced solid tumor such as melanoma, head and neck, liver or kidney cancer. The bases read TGTGCCAGCAGCGGAGGGGACAGAGCTTCCTACGAGCAGTACTTC. The encoded protein is CASSGGDRASYEQYF. With the rest looked up from the reference TRBV9 and TRBJ2-7 genes rather than sequenced, the full variable domain is DSGVTQTPKHLITATGQRVTLRCSPRSGDLSVYWYQQSLDQGLQFLIQYYNGEERAKGNILERFSAQQFPDLHSELNLSSLELGDSALYFCASSGGDRASYEQYFGPGTRLTVT.